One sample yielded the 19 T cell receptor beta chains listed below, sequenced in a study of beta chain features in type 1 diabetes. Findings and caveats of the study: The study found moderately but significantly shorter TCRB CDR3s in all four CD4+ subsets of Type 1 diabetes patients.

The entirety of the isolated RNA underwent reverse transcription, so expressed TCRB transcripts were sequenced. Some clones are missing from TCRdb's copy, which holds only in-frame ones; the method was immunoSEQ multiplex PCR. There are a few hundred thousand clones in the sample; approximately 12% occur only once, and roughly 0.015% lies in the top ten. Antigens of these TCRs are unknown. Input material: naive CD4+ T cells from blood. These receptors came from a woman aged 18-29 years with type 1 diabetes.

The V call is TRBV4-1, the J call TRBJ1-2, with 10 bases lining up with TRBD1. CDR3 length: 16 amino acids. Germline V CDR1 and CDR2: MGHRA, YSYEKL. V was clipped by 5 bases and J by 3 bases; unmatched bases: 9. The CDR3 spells CASSLTGGIYDYGYTF. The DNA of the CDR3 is TGCGCCAGCAGCTTGACAGGGGGCATCTACGACTATGGCTACACCTTC.

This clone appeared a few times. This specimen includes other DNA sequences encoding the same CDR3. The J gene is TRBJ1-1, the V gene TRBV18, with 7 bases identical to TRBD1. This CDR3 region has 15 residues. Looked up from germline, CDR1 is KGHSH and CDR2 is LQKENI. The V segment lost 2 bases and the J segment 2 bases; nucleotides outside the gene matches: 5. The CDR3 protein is CASSPGQVGNTEAFF. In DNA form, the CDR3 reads TGTGCCAGCTCACCAGGACAGGTCGGTAACACTGAAGCTTTCTTT.

The CDR3 nucleotides read TGTGCCAGCAGTTTACTGGGGGCACGCACTGAAGCTTTCTTT. Translating it yields CASSLLGARTEAFF. The rearrangement links TRBV28 to TRBJ1-1; possibly TRBD1 for D (6 bases). V was pared by 2 bases and J by 4 bases, with 11 bases between. The length of the CDR3 is 14 residues. Looked up from germline, CDR1 is MDHEN and CDR2 is SYDVKM.

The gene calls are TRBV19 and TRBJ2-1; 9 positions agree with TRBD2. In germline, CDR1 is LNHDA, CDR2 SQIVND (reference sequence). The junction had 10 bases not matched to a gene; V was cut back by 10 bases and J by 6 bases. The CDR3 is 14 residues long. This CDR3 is CATVALAGSNEQFF. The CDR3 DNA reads TGTGCCACTGTCGCGCTAGCGGGGTCCAATGAGCAGTTCTTC.

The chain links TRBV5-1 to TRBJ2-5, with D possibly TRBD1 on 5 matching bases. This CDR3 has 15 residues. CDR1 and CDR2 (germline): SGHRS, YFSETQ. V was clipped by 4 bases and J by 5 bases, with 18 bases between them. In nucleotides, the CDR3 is TGCGCCAGCAGCCTAAGACAGAGTCAAAGGGAGACCCAGTACTTC. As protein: CASSLRQSQRETQYF.

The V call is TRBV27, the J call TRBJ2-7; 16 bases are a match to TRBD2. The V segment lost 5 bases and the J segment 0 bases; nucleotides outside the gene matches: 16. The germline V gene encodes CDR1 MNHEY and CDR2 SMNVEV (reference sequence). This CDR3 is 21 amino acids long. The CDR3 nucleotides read TGTGCCAGCAGTCCCCAAAGCAGTGGGACTAGCGGGAGGGCACGCTCCTACGAGCAGTACTTC. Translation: CASSPQSSGTSGRARSYEQYF.

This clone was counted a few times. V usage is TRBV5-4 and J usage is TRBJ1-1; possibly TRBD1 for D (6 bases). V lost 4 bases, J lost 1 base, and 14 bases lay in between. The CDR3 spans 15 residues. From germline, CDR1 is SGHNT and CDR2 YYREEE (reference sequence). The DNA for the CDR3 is TGTGCCAGCAGCGGCTCCCGGGACAAGAACACTGAAGCTTTCTTT. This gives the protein CASSGSRDKNTEAFF.

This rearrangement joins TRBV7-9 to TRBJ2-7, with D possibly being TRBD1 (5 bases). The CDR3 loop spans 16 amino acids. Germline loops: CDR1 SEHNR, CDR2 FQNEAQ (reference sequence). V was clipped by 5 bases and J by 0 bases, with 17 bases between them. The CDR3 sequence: CASSGTRQSSSYEQYF. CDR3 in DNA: TGTGCCAGCAGCGGAACCCGACAGTCCTCCTCCTACGAGCAGTACTTC.

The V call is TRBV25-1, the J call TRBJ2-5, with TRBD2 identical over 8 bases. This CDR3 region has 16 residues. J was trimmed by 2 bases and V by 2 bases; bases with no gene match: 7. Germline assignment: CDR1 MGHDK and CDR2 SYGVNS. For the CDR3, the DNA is TGTGCCAGCAGTGAAATAAAGCGGGGGAATCAAGAGACCCAGTACTTC. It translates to CASSEIKRGNQETQYF.

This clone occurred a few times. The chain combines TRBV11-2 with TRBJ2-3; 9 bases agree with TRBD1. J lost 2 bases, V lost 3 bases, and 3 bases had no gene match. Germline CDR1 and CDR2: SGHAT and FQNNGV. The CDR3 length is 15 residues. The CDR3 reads CASSLGQGHTDTQYF. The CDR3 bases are TGTGCCAGCAGCTTGGGACAGGGACACACAGATACGCAGTATTTT.

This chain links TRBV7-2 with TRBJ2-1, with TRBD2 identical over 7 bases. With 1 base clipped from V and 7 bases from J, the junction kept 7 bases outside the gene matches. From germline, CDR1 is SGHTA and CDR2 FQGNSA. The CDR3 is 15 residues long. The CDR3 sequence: CASSLGLARQNEQFF. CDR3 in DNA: TGTGCCAGCAGCTTAGGACTAGCCCGGCAGAATGAGCAGTTCTTC.

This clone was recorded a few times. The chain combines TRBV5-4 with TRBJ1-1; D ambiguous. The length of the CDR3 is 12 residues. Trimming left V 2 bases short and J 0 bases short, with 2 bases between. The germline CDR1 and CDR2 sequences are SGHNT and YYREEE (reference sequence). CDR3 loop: CASSFMNTEAFF. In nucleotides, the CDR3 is TGTGCCAGCAGCTTTATGAACACTGAAGCTTTCTTT.

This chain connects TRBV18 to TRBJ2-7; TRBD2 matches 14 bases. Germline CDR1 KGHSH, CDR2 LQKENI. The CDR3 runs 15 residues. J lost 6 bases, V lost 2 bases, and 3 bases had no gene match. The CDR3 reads CASSPGLAGGSEQYF. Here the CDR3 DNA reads TGTGCCAGCTCACCAGGACTAGCGGGAGGAAGCGAGCAGTACTTC.

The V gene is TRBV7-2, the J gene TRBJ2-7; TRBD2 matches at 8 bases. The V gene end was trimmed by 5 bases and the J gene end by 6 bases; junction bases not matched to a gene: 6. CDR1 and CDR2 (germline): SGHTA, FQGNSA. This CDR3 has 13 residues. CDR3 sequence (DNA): TGTGCCAGCAGCCCGACCGGGGGGGCCGAGCAGTACTTC. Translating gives CASSPTGGAEQYF.

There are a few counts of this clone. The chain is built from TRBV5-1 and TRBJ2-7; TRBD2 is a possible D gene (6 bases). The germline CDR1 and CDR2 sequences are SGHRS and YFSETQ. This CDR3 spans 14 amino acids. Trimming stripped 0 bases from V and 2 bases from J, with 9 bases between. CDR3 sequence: CASSLVGGAYEQYF. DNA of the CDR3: TGCGCCAGCAGCTTGGTCGGAGGGGCCTACGAGCAGTACTTC.

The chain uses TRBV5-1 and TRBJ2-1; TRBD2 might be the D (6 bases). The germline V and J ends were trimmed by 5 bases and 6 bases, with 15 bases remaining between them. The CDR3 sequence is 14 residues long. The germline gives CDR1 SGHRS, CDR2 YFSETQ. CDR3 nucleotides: TGCGCCAGCAGGGAGGGCCGGTCTGGCAATGAGCAGTTCTTC. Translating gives CASREGRSGNEQFF.

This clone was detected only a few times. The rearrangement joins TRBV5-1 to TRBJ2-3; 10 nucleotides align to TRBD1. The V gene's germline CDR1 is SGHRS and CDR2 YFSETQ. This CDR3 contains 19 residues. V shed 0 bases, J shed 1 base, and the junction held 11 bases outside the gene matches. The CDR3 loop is CASSLARQGAYLGTDTQYF. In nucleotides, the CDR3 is TGCGCCAGCAGCTTGGCTAGACAGGGGGCGTACCTCGGCACAGATACGCAGTATTTT.

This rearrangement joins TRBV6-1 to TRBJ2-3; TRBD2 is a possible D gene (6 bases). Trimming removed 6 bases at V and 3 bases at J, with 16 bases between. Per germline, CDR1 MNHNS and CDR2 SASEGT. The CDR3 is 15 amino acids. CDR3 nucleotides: TGTGCCAGCAGAAACCGCGGGACTGGGACAGATACGCAGTATTTT. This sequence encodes CASRNRGTGTDTQYF.

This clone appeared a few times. As DNA, the CDR3 is TGTGCCAGCTCACCGCGGGGGGAAAATGAGCAGTTCTTC. Translating it yields CASSPRGENEQFF. This rearrangement joins TRBV18 to TRBJ2-1, with TRBD2 matching 8 bases. Trimming took 3 bases from V and 7 from J; bases not matched to a gene: 2. The CDR3 sequence is 13 residues long. Germline V CDR1 and CDR2: KGHSH, LQKENI.